The clone carrying this TCR beta chain was seen only once. These data originate in a study of long-term antiretroviral therapy in people with HIV. Running of the v3.0 immunoSEQ assay took place at survey level. Sequencing was designed to cover about 35,000-55,000 T-cell genomes in each sample. Repertoires were generated with immunoSEQ multiplex PCR, while TCRdb's copy carries only in-frame clones and drops some. The sample carries around 20,000 clones, 80% to 90% recorded once. The TCR sequence derives from a woman in her forties or fifties with HIV. This material consisted of unsorted PBMCs, taken 2.6 years after starting antiretroviral therapy.

The CDR3 region is CASSSGTGAYEQYF. The CDR3 DNA sequence: TGTGCCAGCAGTTCCGGGACAGGTGCCTACGAGCAGTACTTC. The chain links TRBV5-6 to TRBJ2-7; 8 bases fit TRBD1. Losses at the gene ends were 5 bases for V and 2 bases for J; bases not matched to a gene: 6. This CDR3 has 14 residues. CDR1 and CDR2 (germline): SGHDT, YYEEEE.